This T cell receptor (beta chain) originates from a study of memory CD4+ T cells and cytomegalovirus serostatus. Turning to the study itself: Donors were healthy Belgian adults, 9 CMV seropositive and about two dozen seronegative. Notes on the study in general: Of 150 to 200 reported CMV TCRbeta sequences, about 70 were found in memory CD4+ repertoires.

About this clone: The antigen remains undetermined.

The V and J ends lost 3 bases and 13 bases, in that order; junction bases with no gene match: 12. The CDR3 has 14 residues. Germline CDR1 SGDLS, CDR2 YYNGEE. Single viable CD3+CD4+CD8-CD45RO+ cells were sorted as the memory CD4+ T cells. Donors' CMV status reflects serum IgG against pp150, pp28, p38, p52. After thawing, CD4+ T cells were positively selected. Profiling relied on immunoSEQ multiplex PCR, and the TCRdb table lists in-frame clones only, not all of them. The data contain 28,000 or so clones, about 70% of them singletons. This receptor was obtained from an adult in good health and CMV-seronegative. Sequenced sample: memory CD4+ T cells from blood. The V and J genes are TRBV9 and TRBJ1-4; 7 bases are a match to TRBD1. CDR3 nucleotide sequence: TGTGCCAGCAGCGACCGGACAGGTGCTAGAGTACTGTTTTTT. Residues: CASSDRTGARVLFF.